This T cell receptor beta chain was profiled in a study of early T cells in non-severe SARS-CoV-2 infection. Germline CDR1 LGHNA, CDR2 YSLEER. The CDR3 sequence is 16 residues long. Trimming removed 0 bases at V and 0 bases at J, with 9 bases between. One entry per CDR3 protein results from TCRdb running MiXCR on the 5' RACE reads. The sample records about 81,000 distinct CDR3 sequences, less than 8% being singletons. The rearrangement joins TRBV4-3 to TRBJ1-3; no definite D call. Sequenced material: whole blood. The sequence was collected from an adult who was a healthcare worker with PCR-confirmed SARS-CoV-2 infection or an uninfected control (not recorded which). The CDR3 coding sequence is TGCGCCAGCAGCCAAGAAAGCGGTTTCTCTGGAAACACCATATATTTT. Amino acids: CASSQESGFSGNTIYF.